Shown below are 17 T cell receptor beta chains from a single sample sequenced in a study of T cells in Graves' hyperthyroidism and ophthalmopathy. Amplified TCR beta CDR3 regions derived from RNA transcripts. First-round RT-PCR targeting the TCR CDR3 was performed with the HTBI primer set. TCRdb reprocessed the multiplex PCR reads with MiXCR, giving one entry per CDR3 protein. The table lists 700,000 or so distinct CDR3 sequences, 14% of them singletons. Sequences were obtained from blood. The source is a woman aged 45 to 65 with Graves' ophthalmopathy.

This clonotype has just a few counts. J is TRBJ2-7 and V is TRBV5-1; TRBD1 might be the D (5 bases). Trimming removed 5 bases at V and 6 bases at J, with 15 bases between. Germline V gene data show CDR1 as SGHRS and CDR2 as YFSETQ. The CDR3 sequence is 13 residues long. The CDR3 here is CASSPAGQGEQYF. For the CDR3, the DNA is TGCGCCAGCAGTCCGGCAGGGCAAGGCGAGCAGTACTTC.

This clonotype appeared many times. This chain links TRBV9 with TRBJ2-7; possibly TRBD1 for D (5 bases). CDR1 SGDLS and CDR2 YYNGEE come from the germline V gene. The CDR3 runs 13 residues. V was cut by 0 bases and J by 6 bases, with 10 bases left in between. CDR3 residues: CASSVELGVEQYF. The CDR3 DNA follows: TGTGCCAGCAGCGTAGAATTAGGGGTCGAGCAGTACTTC. Supplemented by reference TRBV9 and TRBJ2-7, the full variable domain reads DSGVTQTPKHLITATGQRVTLRCSPRSGDLSVYWYQQSLDQGLQFLIQYYNGEERAKGNILERFSAQQFPDLHSELNLSSLELGDSALYFCASSVELGVEQYFGPGTRLTVT.

This clonotype was picked up many times. The chain couples TRBV18 to TRBJ1-1; D call uncertain. The germline V gene encodes CDR1 KGHSH and CDR2 LQKENI. The V gene lost 3 bases and the J gene lost 2 bases, with 7 bases spanning the gap. The length of the CDR3 is 13 residues. The CDR3 coding sequence is TGTGCCAGCTCACCCAAAGATAACACTGAAGCTTTCTTT. Translating gives CASSPKDNTEAFF.

J is TRBJ2-2 and V is TRBV20-1; a weak D match, TRBD1 (6 bases). CDR1 and CDR2 (germline): DFQATT, SNEGSKA (reference sequence). V lost 6 bases, J lost 6 bases, and 23 bases lay in between. The CDR3 has 16 residues. The CDR3 sequence is CSAVRMGPPGAGELFF. The CDR3 nucleotides are TGCAGTGCCGTCAGGATGGGGCCTCCAGGGGCCGGGGAGCTGTTTTTT.

V gene TRBV7-9 combines with J gene TRBJ2-3; unclear D gene. Germline V lookup: CDR1 SEHNR, CDR2 FQNEAQ (reference sequence). V was shortened by 3 bases and J by 2 bases, with 9 bases between the two germline ends. The CDR3 loop spans 14 amino acids. CDR3 protein: CASSLDPDTDTQYF. The CDR3, as DNA: TGTGCCAGCAGCTTGGACCCGGACACAGATACGCAGTATTTT.

About this clonotype: It may be a read error: a sequence one base away is much more abundant. CDR3 loop: CASSESAAFYGYTF. CDR3 nucleotide sequence: TGTGCCAGCAGTGAATCGGCGGCCTTCTATGGCTACACCTTC. This chain uses TRBV6-1 with TRBJ1-2; D unclear. The CDR3 is 14 residues long. The germline gives CDR1 MNHNS, CDR2 SASEGT. Trimming cost V 2 bases and J 4 bases, with 11 bases left between them.

The chain carries TRBV7-2 and TRBJ1-3, with TRBD1 matching over 11 bases. Germline lookup yields CDR1 SGHTA and CDR2 FQGNSA. The CDR3 loop spans 16 amino acids. V shed 5 bases, J shed 4 bases, and the junction held 7 bases outside the gene matches. The CDR3: CASSPRTGGAGNTIYF. The CDR3 DNA reads as TGTGCCAGCAGCCCAAGGACAGGGGGCGCCGGAAACACCATATATTTT.

This clonotype was counted at least ten times. The chain combines TRBV2 with TRBJ2-1; TRBD2 agrees at 8 bases. Germline V lookup: CDR1 SNHLY, CDR2 FYNNEI. The CDR3 length is 17 residues. J lost 6 bases, V lost 0 bases, and 10 bases had no gene match. CDR3 DNA: TGTGCCAGCAGTGAAGCGCTCGGGACTAGGATTCGCAATGAGCAGTTCTTC. Translating gives CASSEALGTRIRNEQFF.

This clonotype was seen many times. This sequence joins TRBV20-1 and TRBJ1-3; D remains unclear. V was clipped by 4 bases and J by 0 bases, with 7 bases between them. CDR1 is DFQATT, CDR2 SNEGSKA, per germline (reference sequence). This CDR3 spans 13 amino acids. The CDR3 DNA reads as TGCAGTGCTAAGTCGCCCTCTGGAAACACCATATATTTT. Translated, it gives CSAKSPSGNTIYF.

This clonotype was picked up many times. The J gene is TRBJ2-1, the V gene TRBV28; 12 bases agree with TRBD1. This CDR3 contains 15 residues. Germline assignment: CDR1 MDHEN and CDR2 SYDVKM. J gave up 9 bases and V 9 bases, and 12 bases lay outside the gene matches. This CDR3 is CASEFGDRGQGEQFF. The CDR3 DNA follows: TGTGCCAGTGAGTTTGGGGACAGGGGGCAAGGTGAGCAGTTCTTC.

This clonotype was recorded many times. The chain employs TRBV18 and TRBJ1-1, with 7 bases aligning to TRBD1. The CDR3 covers 13 residues. V trimming: 2 bases; J trimming: 4 bases; junction bases outside the gene matches: 1. Germline V CDR1 and CDR2: KGHSH, LQKENI. This chain's CDR3 is CASSPDRATEAFF. The CDR3 nucleotides read TGTGCCAGCTCACCAGACAGGGCCACTGAAGCTTTCTTT. Together with reference TRBV18 and TRBJ1-1, the CDR3 gives the full variable domain: NAGVMQNPRHLVRRRGQEARLRCSPMKGHSHVYWYRQLPEEGLKFMVYLQKENIIDESGMPKERFSAEFPKEGPSILRIQQVVRGDSAAYFCASSPDRATEAFFGQGTRLTVV.

This clonotype was recorded many times. The chain links TRBV19 to TRBJ1-1, with D uncertain. The CDR3 runs 12 residues. Germline loops: CDR1 LNHDA, CDR2 SQIVND (reference sequence). Trimming removed 4 bases from V and 5 bases from J, with 8 bases in between. CDR3 sequence reads: CASSNSGTEAFF. The CDR3 DNA sequence: TGTGCCAGTAGTAATTCCGGGACTGAAGCTTTCTTT.

A remark on this clonotype: A clone one base away is much larger, so this may be a read error. The chain uses TRBV11-1 and TRBJ2-7, with D perhaps matching TRBD1 or TRBD2 (5 bases each). Trimming pared 5 bases from V and 2 bases from J, leaving 16 bases between. Germline V gene lookup returns CDR1 SGHAT and CDR2 FQDESV (reference sequence). The CDR3 is 15 residues long. This chain's CDR3 is CASSPPGTAAYEQYF. CDR3 in DNA: TGTGCCAGCAGCCCTCCTGGGACGGCAGCCTACGAGCAGTACTTC. Filled out from reference TRBV11-1 and TRBJ2-7, the complete variable domain reads EAEVAQSPRYKITEKSQAVAFWCDPISGHATLYWYRQILGQGPELLVQFQDESVVDDSQLPKDRFSAERLKGVDSTLKIQPAELGDSAMYLCASSPPGTAAYEQYFGPGTRLTVT.

This clonotype occurred many times. This rearrangement joins TRBV18 to TRBJ2-1, with TRBD2 matching over 11 bases. The CDR3 spans 14 residues. V shed 8 bases, J shed 8 bases, and the junction held 8 bases outside the gene matches. Germline CDR1 is KGHSH and CDR2 is LQKENI. The chain's CDR3 is CASALAGAGDEQFF. The CDR3 nucleotides are TGTGCCAGCGCACTAGCGGGAGCTGGTGATGAGCAGTTCTTC.

This clonotype has at least ten counts. The V and J genes are TRBV5-1 and TRBJ1-5, with D tentatively TRBD1 (5 bases). The CDR3 runs 13 residues. CDR1 is SGHRS, CDR2 YFSETQ, per germline. Trimming took off 4 bases at V and 9 bases at J, with 14 bases between the two ends. The CDR3 here is CASSRDGIGPQHF. For the CDR3, the DNA is TGCGCCAGCAGCCGGGACGGAATTGGGCCCCAGCATTTT.

As for this clonotype: A much larger clone is a single base away; this may be a read error. The J gene is TRBJ1-1, the V gene TRBV5-1, with 8 bases matching TRBD1. CDR3 length equals 17 residues. CDR1 is SGHRS and CDR2 is YFSETQ in the germline V gene. Unmatched junction bases numbered 16, after V lost 4 bases and J lost 5 bases. As DNA, the CDR3 is TGCGCCAGCAGCCCCGACAGGGGTTGGGGAGCGAAGACTGAAGCTTTCTTT. It encodes CASSPDRGWGAKTEAFF.

This clonotype showed up many times. The genes are TRBV5-1 and TRBJ2-1, with 10 bases matching TRBD2. CDR3 length: 16 amino acids. CDR1 SGHRS and CDR2 YFSETQ come from the germline V gene. The V gene end was trimmed by 1 base and the J gene end by 7 bases; junction bases not matched to a gene: 8. The CDR3 loop reads CASSLFPAGGRNEQFF. In DNA, the CDR3 is TGCGCCAGCAGCTTGTTTCCAGCGGGAGGGAGGAATGAGCAGTTCTTC.